This entry describes one TCR beta chain. Antigen: not known. The data were taken from a study of blood T cells in healthy people across ages. Study conclusions and caveats: A roughly linear fall in TCR beta diversity per million T cells was seen with increasing age. Unsorted PBMC material precluded a definitive naive versus antigen-experienced comparison.

The CDR3 contains 14 residues. The V and J ends lost 3 bases and 5 bases, in that order; junction bases with no gene match: 10. Germline V CDR1 and CDR2: SQVTM, ANQGSEA. Sample-barcoded 5' priming and a J-beta primer mix drove a second PCR of roughly 7 to 11 cycles. Each sample provided no less than 2.5 million CDR3-containing paired-end reads. TCRdb itself ran the 5' RACE reads through MiXCR, one entry per CDR3 protein. Of roughly 700,000 distinct CDR3 sequences listed, roughly 25% are singletons. The sample was also linked to a second study, of T cells of mothers and their children. That paper states: Using the M1S primer, the second PCR added sample barcodes along with 2-4 random nucleotides.

The sample was blood. The chain links TRBV29-1 to TRBJ2-7; 7 positions agree with TRBD1. This sequence originates from a boy younger than 18 in good health. Here the CDR3 DNA reads TGCAGCGTTGATGACGGGACAGTTTTTCACGAGCAGTACTTC. This sequence encodes CSVDDGTVFHEQYF.